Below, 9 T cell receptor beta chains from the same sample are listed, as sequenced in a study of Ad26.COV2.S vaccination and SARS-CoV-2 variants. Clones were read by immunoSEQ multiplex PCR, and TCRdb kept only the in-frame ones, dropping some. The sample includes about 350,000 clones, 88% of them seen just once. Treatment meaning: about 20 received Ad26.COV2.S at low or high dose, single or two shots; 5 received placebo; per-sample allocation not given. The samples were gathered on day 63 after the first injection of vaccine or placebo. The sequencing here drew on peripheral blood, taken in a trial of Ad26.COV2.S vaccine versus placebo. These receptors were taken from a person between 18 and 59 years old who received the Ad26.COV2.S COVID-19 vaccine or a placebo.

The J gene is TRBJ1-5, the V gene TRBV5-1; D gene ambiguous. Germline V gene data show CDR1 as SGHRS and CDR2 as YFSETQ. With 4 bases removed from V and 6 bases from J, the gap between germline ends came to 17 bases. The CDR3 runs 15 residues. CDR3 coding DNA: TGCGCCAGCAGCCGCTTCGGGGAACGCGGTCAGCCCCAGCATTTT. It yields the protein CASSRFGERGQPQHF.

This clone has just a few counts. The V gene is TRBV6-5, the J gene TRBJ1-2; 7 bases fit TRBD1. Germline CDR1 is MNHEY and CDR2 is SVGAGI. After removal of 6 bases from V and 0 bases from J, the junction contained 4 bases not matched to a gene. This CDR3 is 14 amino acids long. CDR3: CASRAGGANYGYTF. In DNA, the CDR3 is TGTGCCAGCAGGGCAGGGGGAGCTAACTATGGCTACACCTTC.

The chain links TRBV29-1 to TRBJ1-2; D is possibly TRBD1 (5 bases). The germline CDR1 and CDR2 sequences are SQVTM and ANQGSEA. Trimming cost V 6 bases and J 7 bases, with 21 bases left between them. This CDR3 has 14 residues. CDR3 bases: TGCAGCGTCCAGACCGGGACGGGAAAGGGTGGCTACACCTTC. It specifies CSVQTGTGKGGYTF.

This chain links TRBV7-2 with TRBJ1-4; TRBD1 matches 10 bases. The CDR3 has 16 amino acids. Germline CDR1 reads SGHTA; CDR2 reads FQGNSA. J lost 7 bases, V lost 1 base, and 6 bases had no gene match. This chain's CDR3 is CASSLGRDRGREKLFF. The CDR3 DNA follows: TGTGCCAGCAGCTTAGGGAGGGACAGGGGTCGTGAAAAACTGTTTTTT.

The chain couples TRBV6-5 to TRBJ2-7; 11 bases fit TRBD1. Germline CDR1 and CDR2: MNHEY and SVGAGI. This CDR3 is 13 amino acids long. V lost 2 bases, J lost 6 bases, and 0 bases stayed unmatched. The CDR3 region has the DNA TGTGCCAGCAGTTACGGACAGGGGGCCGAGCAGTACTTC. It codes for CASSYGQGAEQYF.

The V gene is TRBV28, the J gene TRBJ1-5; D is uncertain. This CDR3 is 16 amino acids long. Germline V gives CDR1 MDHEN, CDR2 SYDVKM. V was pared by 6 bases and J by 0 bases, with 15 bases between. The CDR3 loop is CASSPRDFYSNQPQHF. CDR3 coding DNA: TGTGCCAGCAGCCCGCGGGATTTTTATAGCAATCAGCCCCAGCATTTT.

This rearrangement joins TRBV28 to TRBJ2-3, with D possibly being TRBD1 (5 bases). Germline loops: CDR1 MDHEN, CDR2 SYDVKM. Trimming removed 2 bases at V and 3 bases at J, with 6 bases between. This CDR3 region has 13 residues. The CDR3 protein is CASSLPGTDTQYF. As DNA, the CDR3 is TGTGCCAGCAGTTTACCAGGGACAGATACGCAGTATTTT.

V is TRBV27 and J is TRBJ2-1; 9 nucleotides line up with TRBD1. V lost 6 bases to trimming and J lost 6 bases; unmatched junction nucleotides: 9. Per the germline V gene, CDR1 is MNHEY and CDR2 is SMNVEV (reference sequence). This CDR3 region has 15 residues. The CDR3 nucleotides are TGTGCCAGCAGATCCGGGACAGGGAATTCCAATGAGCAGTTCTTC. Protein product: CASRSGTGNSNEQFF.

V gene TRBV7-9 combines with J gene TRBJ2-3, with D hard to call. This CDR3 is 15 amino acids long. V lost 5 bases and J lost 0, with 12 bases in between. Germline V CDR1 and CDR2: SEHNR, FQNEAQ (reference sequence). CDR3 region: CASSLQPASTDTQYF. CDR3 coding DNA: TGTGCCAGCAGCCTCCAGCCCGCTAGCACAGATACGCAGTATTTT.